The source of this T cell receptor beta chain is a study of technical replicates of blood from a few donors. Trimming stripped 2 bases from V and 7 bases from J, with 10 bases between. Germline CDR1 SGDLS, CDR2 YYNGEE. This CDR3 has 13 residues. The data were produced by immunoSEQ multiplex PCR, yet TCRdb's version contains in-frame clones alone and is incomplete. The table lists tens of thousands of clones, 92% of them singletons, with 0.42% in the top ten. The clonotype originates from a human donor in good health. The sample consisted of T cells isolated from PBMCs. V and J are TRBV9 and TRBJ1-5; D uncertain. CDR3 DNA: TGTGCCAGCAGCGTTGGAGGTATGCAGCCCCAGCATTTT. Its protein is CASSVGGMQPQHF.